This T cell receptor beta chain is from a study of metastatic and nonmetastatic thyroid tumors. About the study: The study looked at repertoires side by side in blood and in tumor or nodule tissue from malignant and benign thyroid patients.

Findings of the study overall: Benign nodules reportedly had significantly lower TCR beta diversity than malignant thyroid tumors in blood and tumor.

Per the study methods: The distant-metastasis classifier for papillary thyroid cancer was built from CDR3 differences across clinicopathological groups. TCRdb re-called clones from the PCR reads using MiXCR. Here the V and J calls rest on TCRdb's processing, not on the authors' analysis. The data hold 55,000 to 75,000 clones, with around 20% observed a single time. This clone was detected ten times or more. The antigen is undetermined. The germline gives CDR1 SGHRS, CDR2 YFSETQ. V dropped 2 bases and J dropped 4; count of bases not matched to a gene: 3. The CDR3 loop spans 14 amino acids. Before thyroid surgery, none of the patients had received any treatment.

This TCR came from a female donor with papillary thyroid cancer or a benign thyroid nodule (not recorded which). Some clones in this sample may be carry-over from other donors' samples. The chain is built from TRBV5-1 and TRBJ1-1; 9 bases agree with TRBD1. Sequenced input: blood. This CDR3 reads CASSLQGAGTEAFF. Here the CDR3 DNA reads TGCGCCAGCAGCTTACAGGGGGCTGGCACTGAAGCTTTCTTT. Filled out from reference TRBV5-1 and TRBJ1-1, the complete variable domain reads KAGVTQTPRYLIKTRGQQVTLSCSPISGHRSVSWYQQTPGQGLQFLFEYFSETQRNKGNFPGRFSGRQFSNSRSEMNVSTLELGDSALYLCASSLQGAGTEAFFGQGTRLTVV.